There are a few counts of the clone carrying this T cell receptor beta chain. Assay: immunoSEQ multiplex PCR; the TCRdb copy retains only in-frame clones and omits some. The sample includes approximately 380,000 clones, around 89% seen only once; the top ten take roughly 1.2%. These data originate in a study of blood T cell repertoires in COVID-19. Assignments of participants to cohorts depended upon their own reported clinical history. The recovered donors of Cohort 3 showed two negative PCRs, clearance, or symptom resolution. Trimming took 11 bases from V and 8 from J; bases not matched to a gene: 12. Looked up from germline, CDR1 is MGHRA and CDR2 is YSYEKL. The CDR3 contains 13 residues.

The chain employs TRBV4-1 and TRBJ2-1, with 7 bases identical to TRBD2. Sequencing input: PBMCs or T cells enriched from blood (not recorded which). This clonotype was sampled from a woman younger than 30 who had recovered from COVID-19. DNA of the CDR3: TGCGCCTCAGGGCGGGGGACGGATTATGAGCAGTTCTTC. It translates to CASGRGTDYEQFF.